Listed below are T cell receptor beta chains from one sample, sequenced in a study of CD8 T cells in ankylosing spondylitis. TCRdb recomputed calls from the 5' RACE reads with MiXCR, one row per CDR3 protein. The table shows 200,000 to 250,000 distinct CDR3 sequences, with around 25% occurring only once. The sequenced sample consisted of blood, either unsorted or a sorted T cell fraction (not recorded which). Receptors were obtained from a male donor with ankylosing spondylitis or in good health (not recorded which). Both conserved end residues are part of each CDR3.

>TRBV5-1|TRBJ2-2
CASSLAQGSNTGELFF
>TRBV7-6|TRBJ1-1
CASSLEGAHTEAFF
>TRBV20-1|TRBJ2-3
CSASPSDTQYF
>TRBV20-1|TRBJ1-2
CSANSDRFYGYTF
>TRBV27|TRBJ2-5
CASSYFGPQETQYF
>TRBV19|TRBJ2-1
CASSLNLGTSGDNEQFF
>TRBV6-2/TRBV6-3|TRBJ1-2
CASSYGEVYGYTF
>TRBV20-1|TRBJ2-3
CSARDLGQGGTDTQYF
>TRBV6-2/TRBV6-3|TRBJ2-5
CAAGGSGGTQYF
>TRBV29-1|TRBJ2-3
CSERQGSTDTQYF
>TRBV12-3/TRBV12-4|TRBJ2-1
CASSLGTGVPNEQFF
>TRBV9|TRBJ1-2
CASSPDGHSGYTF
>TRBV20-1|TRBJ1-4
CSARAGVLPEKLFF
>TRBV6-1|TRBJ1-1
CASSEVAEKNTEAFF
>TRBV5-1|TRBJ2-1
CASSKVAGPYNEQFF
>TRBV29-1|TRBJ2-1
CSVYRYNEQFF
>TRBV18|TRBJ1-1
CASSPTGAGLNTEAFF
>TRBV5-6|TRBJ1-1
CASSSLGVTEAFF
>TRBV29-1|TRBJ2-3
CSEAVGTDTQYF
>TRBV29-1|TRBJ2-2
CSFSRGVNTGELFF